This T cell receptor beta chain was found in a study of T-cell memory formation after mild COVID-19. This clonotype was found a few times. Its target is unknown. TCRdb reprocessed the 5' RACE reads with MiXCR, giving one entry per CDR3 protein. The sample consists of a few hundred thousand distinct CDR3 sequences, 14% of them appearing once. Germline-derived CDR1 and CDR2 are SGHRS and YFSETQ. The CDR3 extends over 13 amino acids. V lost 7 bases to trimming and J lost 6 bases, with 14 bases between them. Study-level results: CD4+ clones that contracted lay mainly in CM and EM; CD8+ ones lay in EMRA.

The clonotype was recovered from a man aged 18 to 30 who had mild COVID-19 (a few samples of this study predate the infection). Cell type and time point are not known. The rearrangement links TRBV5-1 to TRBJ2-1; unclear D gene. Sequencing used PBMCs or a T cell subset sorted from them (not recorded which). The CDR3 region is CASGLAPGNEQFF. DNA of the CDR3: TGCGCCAGCGGCCTGGCCCCCGGCAATGAGCAGTTCTTC. Full variable domain (outside the CDR3, taken from reference TRBV5-1 and TRBJ2-1): KAGVTQTPRYLIKTRGQQVTLSCSPISGHRSVSWYQQTPGQGLQFLFEYFSETQRNKGNFPGRFSGRQFSNSRSEMNVSTLELGDSALYLCASGLAPGNEQFFGPGTRLTVL.